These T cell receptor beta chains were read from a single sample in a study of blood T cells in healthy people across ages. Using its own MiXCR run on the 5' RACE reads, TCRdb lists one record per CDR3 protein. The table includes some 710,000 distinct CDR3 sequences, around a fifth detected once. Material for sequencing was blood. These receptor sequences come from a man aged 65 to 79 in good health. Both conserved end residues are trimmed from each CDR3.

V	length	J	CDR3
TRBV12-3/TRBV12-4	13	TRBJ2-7	ASTSGTASPYEQY
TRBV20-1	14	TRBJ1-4	SASPKQGTANEKLF
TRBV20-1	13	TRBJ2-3	SATTGTLSTDTQY
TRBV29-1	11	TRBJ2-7	SVAGNGEDEQY
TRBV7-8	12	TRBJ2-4	ASSVLADPMIQY
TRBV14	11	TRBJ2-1	ASSPPLYNEQF
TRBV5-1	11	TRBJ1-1	ASSEWGYTEAF
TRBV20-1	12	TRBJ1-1	SARTGRLNTEAF
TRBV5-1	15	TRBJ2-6	ASSPVSGNSGANVLT
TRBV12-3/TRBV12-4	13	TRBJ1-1	ASSPPGWGNTEAF
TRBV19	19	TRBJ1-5	ASSIGGRRNQPQHRGQPQH
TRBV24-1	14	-	VTSDFRTSGTREQF
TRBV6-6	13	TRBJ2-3	ASSPWGANSDTQY